This T cell receptor (beta chain) originates from a study of T cells in Graves' hyperthyroidism and ophthalmopathy. The investigators amplified TCR beta CDR3 regions from RNA transcripts. During a first-round RT-PCR of the TCR CDR3, the HTBI primer set was used. TCRdb reprocessed the multiplex PCR reads with MiXCR, giving one entry per CDR3 protein. The sample includes over 250,000 distinct CDR3 sequences, roughly 15% of them seen just once. This clonotype was counted ten times or more. The CDR3 extends over 15 amino acids. J was trimmed by 5 bases and V by 5 bases; bases with no gene match: 10. The V gene's germline CDR1 is SGHAT and CDR2 FQNNGV. Those patients with uncontrolled infection, other autoimmune disease, pregnancy or lactation were excluded.

The chain recombines TRBV11-2 with TRBJ2-5; 8 bases line up with TRBD1. The sequence came from a woman between 40 and 55 years old with Graves' ophthalmopathy. The sample taken for sequencing was blood. The CDR3 DNA sequence: TGTGCCAGCAGCGCAAGCCCAGGGGGCCGGGAGACCCAGTACTTC. Protein sequence: CASSASPGGRETQYF.